This is a list of T cell receptor beta chains from one sample in a study of blood T cell repertoires in COVID-19. Data came from immunoSEQ multiplex PCR; TCRdb stores just in-frame clones and leaves some out. The data show about 14,000 clones, 65% to 90% seen once. Input material: peripheral blood. The receptor set was obtained from a woman in her forties or fifties with active or convalescent COVID-19. Each CDR3 is given with its conserved first and last residue. The D gene is left open where the match is weak. The listing skips clone size in some rows; elsewhere it reads once, few, many or a size class.

d_call clone_size j_call cdr3_length v_call cdr3_nt cdr3_aa
TRBD2 . TRBJ2-1 14 TRBV5-1 TGCGCCAGCAGCTCGGGACTAGCGACCGATGAGCAGTTCTTC CASSSGLATDEQFF
TRBD1 few TRBJ2-1 15 TRBV9 TGTGCCAGCAGCGTAGTCGGACAGGGGGGCGATGAGCAGTTCTTC CASSVVGQGGDEQFF
TRBD1 once TRBJ1-6 15 TRBV7-6 TGTGCCAGCAGCTTGGGACAGGGGCGCAATTCACCCCTCCACTTT CASSLGQGRNSPLHF
. . TRBJ2-3 16 TRBV5-1 TGCGCCAGCAGCGTGGGCTGGGGGAGGCCCACAGATACGCAGTATTTT CASSVGWGRPTDTQYF
TRBD2 . TRBJ2-7 14 TRBV3-1/TRBV3-2 TGTGCCAGCAGCCTAGCGGGGGGGCCCAACGAGCAGTACTTC CASSLAGGPNEQYF
TRBD1 few TRBJ2-7 14 TRBV6-5 TGTGCCAGCTTGGCATTGACAGGGGCTAGTGAGCAGTACTTC CASLALTGASEQYF
. once TRBJ2-7 12 TRBV2 TGTGCCAGCTCCAGAGACTCGTACGAGCAGTACTTC CASSRDSYEQYF
. . TRBJ1-2 14 TRBV7-2 TGTGCCAGCAGCTTATCAGGGATCCCTATCGGCTACACCTTC CASSLSGIPIGYTF
TRBD2 few TRBJ2-5 17 TRBV7-2 TGTGCCAGCAGCCAGGGACTAGCGGGGGGCAAGCAAGAGACCCAGTACTTC CASSQGLAGGKQETQYF
. . TRBJ1-1 14 TRBV13 TGTGCCAGCAGCTCAGGGGACACTGACACTGAAGCTTTCTTT CASSSGDTDTEAFF
. few TRBJ2-3 13 TRBV29-1 TGCAGCGTGAGGGGACTTTTCACAGATACGCAGTATTTT CSVRGLFTDTQYF
TRBD1 . TRBJ1-5 16 TRBV19 TGTGCCAGTAGTACCCGGACAGGGGGAATTAATCAGCCCCAGCATTTT CASSTRTGGINQPQHF
. . TRBJ2-5 16 TRBV5-1 TGCGCCAGCAGCTTATCGGGGGGCCCAATCCAAGAGACCCAGTACTTC CASSLSGGPIQETQYF
. . TRBJ2-1 14 TRBV11-3 TGTGCCAGCAGTCCTGGTCAGATATACAATGAGCAGTTCTTC CASSPGQIYNEQFF
. . TRBJ2-1 15 TRBV6-1 TGTGCCAGCAGTGAGAGCCTTTTCTCCTACAATGAGCAGTTCTTC CASSESLFSYNEQFF
TRBD1 . TRBJ2-7 13 TRBV6-5 TGTGCCAGCAGTAAGGACAGGTTCTACGAGCAGTACTTC CASSKDRFYEQYF
. . TRBJ2-7 12 TRBV5-1 TGCGCCAGCAGCTCAGGGTCCTACGAGCAGTACTTC CASSSGSYEQYF
TRBD2 . TRBJ2-1 17 TRBV6-2/TRBV6-3 TGTGCCAGCAGTTACCCGACTAGCGGGGGGTCCTACAATGAGCAGTTCTTC CASSYPTSGGSYNEQFF
TRBD2 once TRBJ2-2 15 TRBV4-2 TGTGCCAGCAGCCAAGTAGCGGGGGAGACCGGGGAGCTGTTTTTT CASSQVAGETGELFF
. . TRBJ1-1 15 TRBV28 TGTGCCAGCAGCCCTGAGGGACTGAAGAACACTGAAGCTTTCTTT CASSPEGLKNTEAFF
TRBD1 few TRBJ1-1 15 TRBV19 TGTGCCAGTAGTATCCGGGACAGGGGTGATTCTGAAGCTTTCTTT CASSIRDRGDSEAFF
. . TRBJ1-4 16 TRBV7-9 TGTGCCAGCAGCTTATATCGGTTCACAGTTAATGAAAAACTGTTTTTT CASSLYRFTVNEKLFF
. . TRBJ1-4 17 TRBV4-1 TGCGCCAGCAGCCGCGGGGCCCTACGATCAACTAATGAAAAACTGTTTTTT CASSRGALRSTNEKLFF
TRBD2 . TRBJ2-1 17 TRBV4-1 TGCGCCAGCAGCCTGGGACTAGCGGGAGCAACTTACAATGAGCAGTTCTTC CASSLGLAGATYNEQFF
TRBD2 . TRBJ2-7 15 TRBV19 TGTGCCAGTAGTTTTCTAGCGGACTCCCCCTACGAGCAGTACTTC CASSFLADSPYEQYF
TRBD1 few TRBJ2-1 11 TRBV24-1 TGTGCCTCCGGCAGGGGGAATGAGCAGTTCTTC CASGRGNEQFF
. . TRBJ1-3 15 TRBV4-1 TGCGCCAGCAGCCGAGGAAGATTCTCTGGAAACACCATATATTTT CASSRGRFSGNTIYF
. once TRBJ1-3 14 TRBV5-8 TGTGCCAGCAGCTTTTTTCCAGCTGGAAACACCATATATTTT CASSFFPAGNTIYF
. . TRBJ2-4 14 TRBV7-9 TGTGCCAGCAGCCCACACGACAGGCCGGACATTCAGTACTTC CASSPHDRPDIQYF
. . TRBJ1-1 13 TRBV11-2 TGTGCCAGCAGCCGCAGGGAAGACACTGAAGCTTTCTTT CASSRREDTEAFF
. . TRBJ1-4 15 TRBV9 TGTGCCAGCAGCGCCCGAGGACAGTTTAATGAAAAACTGTTTTTT CASSARGQFNEKLFF
. . TRBJ1-2 14 TRBV9 TGTGCCAGCAGCCCATGGGACACCGCCTATGGCTACACCTTC CASSPWDTAYGYTF
TRBD2 . TRBJ2-2 15 TRBV19 TGTGCCAGTCGACCGGGACTAGTGAACACCGGGGAGCTGTTTTTT CASRPGLVNTGELFF
. . TRBJ2-1 19 TRBV11-2 TGTGCCAGCAGCTTAGGACGAGGTGGGGGGGCCTCGTCCTACAATGAGCAGTTCTTC CASSLGRGGGASSYNEQFF
TRBD1 . TRBJ2-7 16 TRBV28 TGTGCCAGCAGTCCTCACAGGGGGCGAATGGGTTACGAGCAGTACTTC CASSPHRGRMGYEQYF
TRBD1 . TRBJ2-5 16 TRBV28 TGTGCCAGCACCTCCCCGGGAGACAGGGGGCGAGAGACCCAGTACTTC CASTSPGDRGRETQYF
. . TRBJ1-6 15 TRBV6-5 TGTGCCAGCAGGATTTCAGCGGCTAGCGGCTCACCCCTCCACTTT CASRISAASGSPLHF
. . TRBJ1-1 13 TRBV18 TGTGCCAGCTCACCGGCGGGAGACACTGAAGCTTTCTTT CASSPAGDTEAFF
TRBD1 medium-sized TRBJ2-7 14 TRBV19 TGTGCCAGTAGTTACGGGACAGGGACTCACGAGCAGTACTTC CASSYGTGTHEQYF
. . TRBJ2-1 11 TRBV7-2 TGTGCCAGCAGTTTCCTCCCGGAGCAGTTCTTC CASSFLPEQFF
. . TRBJ1-3 15 TRBV19 TGTGCCAGTAGGAGGGACACAACCTCTGGAAACACCATATATTTT CASRRDTTSGNTIYF
. . TRBJ1-5 16 TRBV15 TGTGCCACCAGCTACAGGGTTGGAGTGGGCAATCAGCCCCAGCATTTT CATSYRVGVGNQPQHF
TRBD1 . TRBJ2-1 15 TRBV19 TGTGCCAGTAGTATATCCGGGACAGATTACAATGAGCAGTTCTTC CASSISGTDYNEQFF
. . TRBJ2-2 16 TRBV15 TGTGCCACCAGCAGGGATCTAGCGTTGACGACCGGGGAGCTGTTTTTT CATSRDLALTTGELFF
. once TRBJ2-3 15 TRBV27 TGTGCCAGCAGTCCCCCCGGACTCCTCACAGATACGCAGTATTTT CASSPPGLLTDTQYF
TRBD2 . TRBJ2-3 13 TRBV30 TGTGCCTGGAACAGCGGGGACACAGATACGCAGTATTTT CAWNSGDTDTQYF
TRBD1 . TRBJ1-6 14 TRBV7-8 TGTGCCAGCAGCTGGGACAGCTATAATTCACCCCTCCACTTT CASSWDSYNSPLHF
. . TRBJ1-2 16 TRBV28 TGTGCCAGCAGACCACCCCCAGGACAGCGAGGGAAAGGCTACACCTTC CASRPPPGQRGKGYTF
. once TRBJ2-1 14 TRBV6-5 TGTGCCAGCAGTTCGGCAGGGAATACCGATGAGCAGTTCTTC CASSSAGNTDEQFF
. . TRBJ1-5 13 TRBV28 TGTGCCAGCAGTTTCCAGGTGGGTCAGCCCCAGCATTTT CASSFQVGQPQHF
TRBD2 . TRBJ2-7 15 TRBV7-6 TGTGCCAGCAGCTTAACTGGTCTAGCGGGGTACGAGCAGTACTTC CASSLTGLAGYEQYF
. . TRBJ2-1 16 TRBV7-6 TGTGCCAGCAGCTTAGGGGCGGGGATTCTCTACAATGAGCAGTTCTTC CASSLGAGILYNEQFF
TRBD1 . TRBJ1-2 14 TRBV7-9 TGTGCCAGCAGGGAACCGGGACAGGGGCATGGCTACACCTTC CASREPGQGHGYTF
. . TRBJ1-2 15 TRBV18 TGTGCCAGCTCACCACCTAGCCTTCCCAACTATGGCTACACCTTC CASSPPSLPNYGYTF